This TCR beta chain was sequenced during a study of T-cell memory formation after mild COVID-19. As for the study in general: TCR clusters were mostly donor specific. General study results and limits: Later expanders leaned CD4+, whereas day 15 to 85 contracting clones were balanced CD4/CD8. Some clones that responded were present in memory (sampled pre-infection), which suggests cross-reactive memory joined.

Comments on this clonotype: Its antigen is currently unknown.

TCRdb independently ran MiXCR on the 5' RACE reads; one entry per CDR3 protein. This sample has 550,000 to 700,000 distinct CDR3 sequences, with approximately 18% found just once. The V end was cut by 2 bases, the J end by 3 bases, with 9 bases between. The CDR3 loop spans 14 amino acids. The V gene's germline CDR1 is KGHDR and CDR2 SFDVKD. Source material: PBMCs or a T cell subset sorted from them (not recorded which). The chain couples TRBV24-1 to TRBJ1-1, with D possibly TRBD1 on 5 matching bases. This sequence was found in an adult woman who had mild COVID-19 (a few samples of this study predate the infection). Cell type and time point are not known. This CDR3 reads CATSDSGRHTEAFF. As DNA, the CDR3 is TGTGCCACCAGTGATTCGGGACGGCACACTGAAGCTTTCTTT.